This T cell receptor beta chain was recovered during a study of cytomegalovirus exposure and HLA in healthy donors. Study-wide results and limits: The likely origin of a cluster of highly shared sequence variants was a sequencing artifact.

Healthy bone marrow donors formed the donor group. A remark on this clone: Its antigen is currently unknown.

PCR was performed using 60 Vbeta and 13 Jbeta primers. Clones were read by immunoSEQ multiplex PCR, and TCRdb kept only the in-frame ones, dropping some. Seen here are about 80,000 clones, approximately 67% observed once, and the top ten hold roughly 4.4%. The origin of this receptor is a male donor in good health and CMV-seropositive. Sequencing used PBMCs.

Here the CDR3 DNA reads TGTGCCAGCAGCGTAGATGGGGGGGCACGCAATCAGCCCCAGCATTTT. Amino acids: CASSVDGGARNQPQHF. V gene TRBV9 combines with J gene TRBJ1-5; tentatively, D is TRBD1 (6 bases). Trimming took 0 bases from V and 2 from J, leaving 12 bases between them. The V gene's germline CDR1 is SGDLS and CDR2 YYNGEE. This CDR3 has 16 amino acids.